Each of the 2 T cell receptor beta chains below was sequenced from the same sample in a study of blood T cell repertoires in COVID-19. Sequenced by immunoSEQ multiplex PCR; TCRdb stores in-frame clones only, minus some. Among roughly 260,000 clones listed, roughly 90% were seen once. Sequencing was carried out using peripheral blood. These receptor sequences come from a woman aged 25-40 years with COVID-19, enrolled during active disease.

The V call is TRBV7-9, the J call TRBJ2-3; D remains ambiguous. The germline V gene encodes CDR1 SEHNR and CDR2 FQNEAQ (reference sequence). V was pared by 5 bases and J by 5 bases, with 5 bases between. The CDR3 spans 11 residues. CDR3 sequence (DNA): TGTGCCAGCAGCCCCCAAGATACGCAGTATTTT. It is translated as CASSPQDTQYF. The full variable domain, in which reference TRBV7-9 and TRBJ2-3 provide the parts outside the CDR3, is DTGVSQNPRHKITKRGQNVTFRCDPISEHNRLYWYRQTLGQGPEFLTYFQNEAQLEKSRLLSDRFSAERPKGSFSTLEIQRTEQGDSAMYLCASSPQDTQYFGPGTRLTVL.

J is TRBJ2-1 and V is TRBV5-1; TRBD1 aligns across 7 bases. The junction had 6 bases not matched to a gene; V was cut back by 3 bases and J by 0 bases. The CDR3 runs 16 residues. From germline, CDR1 is SGHRS and CDR2 YFSETQ. Here the CDR3 reads CASSWGQRSSYNEQFF. The DNA for the CDR3 is TGCGCCAGCAGCTGGGGACAGAGGAGCTCCTACAATGAGCAGTTCTTC.